These 3 T cell receptor beta chains came from one sample sequenced in a study of blood T cell repertoires in COVID-19. Assay: immunoSEQ multiplex PCR; the TCRdb copy retains only in-frame clones and omits some. This sample has about 180,000 clones, with around 87% found just once. Sequencing used peripheral blood. The receptor source for this set is a woman younger than 45 with active or convalescent COVID-19.

This chain uses TRBV15 with TRBJ1-5; D might be TRBD1 (5 bases). The CDR3 runs to 15 residues. V lost 0 bases and J 3 bases, leaving 9 bases between the germline ends. Germline V gene sequence: CDR1 LNHNV, CDR2 YYDKDF (reference sequence). CDR3 residues: CATSRDGAYNQPQHF. DNA for the CDR3: TGTGCCACCAGCAGAGATGGGGCATACAATCAGCCCCAGCATTTT.

Here the CDR3 reads CASSLWDSTQNTEAFF. DNA of the CDR3: TGTGCCAGCAGCCTTTGGGACAGCACCCAGAACACTGAAGCTTTCTTT. This chain joins TRBV9 and TRBJ1-1; TRBD1 aligns across 7 bases. CDR1 and CDR2 (germline): SGDLS, YYNGEE. With 4 bases clipped from V and 1 base from J, the junction kept 10 bases outside the gene matches. The CDR3 covers 16 residues.

This chain connects TRBV28 to TRBJ2-7, with D tentatively TRBD2 (6 bases). The CDR3 has 12 amino acids. Per the germline V gene, CDR1 is MDHEN and CDR2 is SYDVKM. V was trimmed by 6 bases and J by 4 bases, leaving 10 bases between them. CDR3 in amino acids: CASRGGFYEQYF. The CDR3 nucleotides read TGTGCCAGCAGGGGGGGATTTTACGAGCAGTACTTC.